This entry describes one T cell receptor (beta chain). This entry is derived from a study of blood T cell repertoires in COVID-19. Study-wide background: PBMCs, B-cell-depleted T cells, or T cells provided the cDNA or gDNA that made up the material.

J lost 3 bases, V lost 5 bases, and 7 bases had no gene match. The CDR3 has 15 amino acids. The V gene's germline CDR1 is SEHNR and CDR2 FQNEAQ (reference sequence). Original data processing: It was from reference gene primer amplification that nucleated cell counts were estimated. Some clones are missing from TCRdb's copy, which holds only in-frame ones; the method was immunoSEQ multiplex PCR. The DNA was the basis for D and trimming; V, J and clone size are from that table. The data show 15,000 to 20,000 clones, with 85% to 95% seen just once and around 6% held by the top ten. The sequenced sample consisted of peripheral blood. The source is a human donor in a cohort sampled during active COVID-19. The chain recombines TRBV7-9 with TRBJ1-1; 9 nucleotides agree with TRBD1. CDR3 in DNA: TGTGCCAGCAGCGGCGGGACAGGGCTTTACACTGAAGCTTTCTTT. It specifies CASSGGTGLYTEAFF.